Given below is one T cell receptor beta chain in context. Its antigen is unknown. The entry originates in a study of shared clonotypes between healthy human individuals. Whole-study context: There were three CD4 naive, three CD4 memory, two CD8 naive and one CD8 memory plates per donor.

Whole-study findings and limits: Rarefaction demonstrated incomplete sorted-subset sequencing despite large depth. Sharing across four donors was highest in naive CD4 (roughly 5%) and lowest in memory CD8 (around 0.4%).

The CDR3 loop spans 13 amino acids. The V end was cut by 3 bases, the J end by 1 base, with 6 bases between. Germline V gene data show CDR1 as ENHRY and CDR2 as SYGVKD. CD4+ cells were split into CD45RA+ naive and CD45RA-negative memory subsets. Measured with immunoSEQ multiplex PCR; TCRdb has only the in-frame clones, and not every one. There are fewer than 1.6 million clones in the sample; approximately 98.5% occur only once, and roughly 0.36% lies in the top ten. Sequenced material: naive CD4+ T cells sorted from blood. Noted subset: CD45RA+ positively selected. The gene calls are TRBV10-3 and TRBJ1-2; D unclear. This clonotype was obtained from a man aged 30-40 years in good health. CDR3 coding DNA: TGTGCCATCAGTGATCCCCGTAACTATGGCTACACCTTC. Its protein is CAISDPRNYGYTF.